The 16 T cell receptor beta chains reported below all come from one sample, sequenced in a study of OX40 agonist ivuxolimab in advanced cancers. The protocol was immunoSEQ multiplex PCR, while the TCRdb copy is restricted to in-frame clones and leaves out a portion. The repertoire has 28,000 or so clones, roughly 83% of them found once; the top ten carry around 23%. This sample comprised CD4+ or CD8+ T cells sorted from blood, obtained in a trial of the OX40 agonist ivuxolimab. Receptors originate from an adult with an advanced solid tumor such as melanoma, head and neck, liver or kidney cancer.

The gene calls are TRBV28 and TRBJ2-7; 8 bases map to TRBD1. The ends lost 4 bases at V and 5 bases at J; junction bases unmatched: 1. CDR1 and CDR2 from the germline V gene are MDHEN and SYDVKM. The length of the CDR3 is 12 residues. In nucleotides, the CDR3 is TGTGCCAGCAGTTCGACAGGGGACGAGCAGTACTTC. Translating it yields CASSSTGDEQYF.

The chain employs TRBV5-8 and TRBJ2-7; no reliable D call. The V end was cut by 4 bases, the J end by 5 bases, with 10 bases between. This CDR3 spans 12 amino acids. CDR1 and CDR2 (germline): SGHTS, YDEGEE. The CDR3 nucleotides read TGTGCCAGCAGCCGGCGCGTTAACGAGCAGTACTTC. Residues: CASSRRVNEQYF.

This chain links TRBV19 with TRBJ1-5; no clear D. The CDR3 totals 13 residues. Trimming took off 10 bases at V and 2 bases at J, with 12 bases between the two ends. Germline lookup yields CDR1 LNHDA and CDR2 SQIVND (reference sequence). The CDR3 loop is CATAYQGNQPQHF. The DNA for the CDR3 is TGTGCCACAGCATATCAGGGCAATCAGCCCCAGCATTTT.

The chain links TRBV7-9 to TRBJ2-7; D gene unclear. The germline V gene has CDR1 SEHNR and CDR2 FQNEAQ (reference sequence). V was trimmed by 1 base and J by 2 bases, leaving 6 bases between them. This CDR3 is built from 13 residues. The DNA for the CDR3 is TGTGCCAGCAGCTTAGACTACCCCTACGAGCAGTACTTC. Encoded protein: CASSLDYPYEQYF.

This clone was detected only a few times. The chain combines TRBV7-6 with TRBJ1-1; tentative D call: TRBD1 (6 bases). Germline assignment: CDR1 SGHVS and CDR2 FNYEAQ. Trimming took 5 bases from V and 4 from J, leaving 11 bases between them. The CDR3 sequence is 13 residues long. In DNA, the CDR3 is TGTGCCAGCAGCAACAGGGAGGGCACTGAAGCTTTCTTT. It codes for CASSNREGTEAFF. The full variable domain, completed using reference TRBV7-6 and TRBJ1-1, is GAGVSQSPRYKVTKRGQDVALRCDPISGHVSLYWYRQALGQGPEFLTYFNYEAQQDKSGLPNDRFSAERPEGSISTLTIQRTEQRDSAMYRCASSNREGTEAFFGQGTRLTVV.

This sequence joins TRBV7-9 and TRBJ2-5; 10 nucleotides align to TRBD2. Germline V gives CDR1 SEHNR, CDR2 FQNEAQ (reference sequence). The trim removed 5 bases at V and 3 bases at J, leaving 9 bases unmatched. The length of the CDR3 is 16 residues. The CDR3 spells CASSPRTSGGEETQYF. The CDR3 bases are TGTGCCAGCAGCCCCAGGACTAGCGGAGGGGAAGAGACCCAGTACTTC. Filled out from reference TRBV7-9 and TRBJ2-5, the complete variable domain reads DTGVSQNPRHKITKRGQNVTFRCDPISEHNRLYWYRQTLGQGPEFLTYFQNEAQLEKSRLLSDRFSAERPKGSFSTLEIQRTEQGDSAMYLCASSPRTSGGEETQYFGPGTRLLVL.

This rearrangement joins TRBV28 to TRBJ2-4; possibly TRBD2 for D (5 bases). With 3 bases removed from V and 6 bases from J, the gap between germline ends came to 12 bases. Germline V lookup: CDR1 MDHEN, CDR2 SYDVKM. The CDR3 is made up of 14 amino acids. The CDR3 bases are TGTGCCAGCAGTTTCGTAGAGGGTCGAAACATTCAGTACTTC. It codes for CASSFVEGRNIQYF. Supplemented by reference TRBV28 and TRBJ2-4, the full variable domain reads DVKVTQSSRYLVKRTGEKVFLECVQDMDHENMFWYRQDPGLGLRLIYFSYDVKMKEKGDIPEGYSVSREKKERFSLILESASTNQTSMYLCASSFVEGRNIQYFGAGTRLSVL.

This chain connects TRBV5-1 to TRBJ2-1, with a tentative D call TRBD2 (6 bases). From germline, CDR1 is SGHRS and CDR2 YFSETQ. The CDR3 runs 15 residues. Trimming shortened V by 5 bases and J by 0 bases, and 12 bases separated the two germline ends. This chain's CDR3 is CASRLRDSSYNEQFF. The CDR3 DNA sequence: TGCGCCAGCAGGCTCCGGGACTCCTCCTACAATGAGCAGTTCTTC.

The chain couples TRBV5-6 to TRBJ1-1; 9 bases line up with TRBD1. V trimming: 4 bases; J trimming: 1 base; junction bases outside the gene matches: 5. This CDR3 has 15 residues. Germline V gene data show CDR1 as SGHDT and CDR2 as YYEEEE. CDR3 protein: CASSPDRGENTEAFF. The CDR3 bases are TGTGCCAGCAGCCCCGACAGGGGGGAGAACACTGAAGCTTTCTTT.

This clone has only a few counts. The chain couples TRBV15 to TRBJ2-5; D unresolved. CDR3 length equals 11 residues. Trimming cost V 4 bases and J 2 bases, with 2 bases left between them. Per the germline V gene, CDR1 is LNHNV and CDR2 is YYDKDF (reference sequence). CDR3 in DNA: TGTGCCACCAGCAAACAAGAGACCCAGTACTTC. This sequence encodes CATSKQETQYF. The entire variable domain, with the rest obtained from reference TRBV15 and TRBJ2-5, is as follows: DAMVIQNPRYQVTQFGKPVTLSCSQTLNHNVMYWYQQKSSQAPKLLFHYYDKDFNNEADTPDNFQSRRPNTSFCFLDIRSPGLGDTAMYLCATSKQETQYFGPGTRLLVL.

The J gene is TRBJ1-4, the V gene TRBV6-4, with D perhaps TRBD1 (6 bases). Trimming took 8 bases from V and 0 from J, leaving 22 bases between them. The CDR3 has 18 residues. Germline CDR1 and CDR2: MRHNA and SNTAGT. The DNA of the CDR3 is TGTGCCAGCCCCCACCCACCGGGACAAAATGCAACTAATGAAAAACTGTTTTTT. This sequence encodes CASPHPPGQNATNEKLFF.

The chain recombines TRBV5-6 with TRBJ1-5, with 10 bases lining up with TRBD1. The CDR3 is made up of 14 amino acids. V lost 4 bases and J lost 7; bases outside the gene matches: 5. The V gene's germline CDR1 is SGHDT and CDR2 YYEEEE. The chain's CDR3 is CASSPRTGGQPQHF. The CDR3 coding sequence is TGTGCCAGCAGCCCGCGGACAGGGGGACAGCCCCAGCATTTT.

The rearrangement uses TRBV28 and TRBJ1-1, with 8 bases identical to TRBD1. V lost 4 bases to trimming and J lost 3 bases; unmatched junction nucleotides: 4. The CDR3 covers 14 residues. Germline V gene sequence: CDR1 MDHEN, CDR2 SYDVKM. The CDR3 bases are TGTGCCAGCAGTTGGGACAGGCCGTACACTGAAGCTTTCTTT. Protein: CASSWDRPYTEAFF.

This chain joins TRBV5-6 and TRBJ2-2; the match to TRBD2 covers 7 bases. The trim removed 4 bases at V and 5 bases at J, leaving 11 bases unmatched. CDR1 is SGHDT and CDR2 is YYEEEE in the germline V gene. The CDR3 loop spans 16 amino acids. CDR3 loop: CASSHPREDRTGELFF. CDR3 nucleotides: TGTGCCAGCAGCCACCCCCGGGAGGACCGAACCGGGGAGCTGTTTTTT. Full variable domain (missing parts from reference TRBV5-6 and TRBJ2-2): DAGVTQSPTHLIKTRGQQVTLRCSPKSGHDTVSWYQQALGQGPQFIFQYYEEEERQRGNFPDRFSGHQFPNYSSELNVNALLLGDSALYLCASSHPREDRTGELFFGEGSRLTVL.

The rearrangement links TRBV11-2 to TRBJ1-5, with 7 bases aligning to TRBD1. This CDR3 contains 15 residues. CDR1 is SGHAT and CDR2 is FQNNGV in the germline V gene. Germline trimming cut 1 base from V and 5 bases from J; bases unmatched to any gene: 5. CDR3 sequence reads: CASSLGAGGDQPQHF. The CDR3 region has the DNA TGTGCCAGCAGCTTAGGGGCAGGGGGGGATCAGCCCCAGCATTTT.

This rearrangement joins TRBV4-2 to TRBJ2-3; TRBD2 aligns across 7 bases. After removal of 4 bases from V and 2 bases from J, the junction contained 6 bases not matched to a gene. Germline CDR1 reads LGHNA; CDR2 reads YNFKEQ. The CDR3 extends over 15 amino acids. For the CDR3, the DNA is TGTGCCAGCAGCCCCAGCGGGGAGGCCACAGATACGCAGTATTTT. Translated: CASSPSGEATDTQYF.